These 14 T cell receptor beta chains were all obtained from the same sample, sequenced in a study of T cells after posttransplantation cyclophosphamide. Clones were sequenced by immunoSEQ multiplex PCR, and TCRdb holds only the in-frame ones, with some missing. Of approximately 15,000 clones in the sample, about 80% were seen once. The sequenced material came from memory CD4+ T cells sorted from PBMCs. These receptors were obtained from a middle-aged man in good health, CMV-negative, and a related stem cell transplant donor.

The V and J genes are TRBV9 and TRBJ2-7; TRBD1 aligns across 7 bases. With V trimmed by 3 bases and J by 12 bases, 9 bases remained unmatched. This CDR3 is 12 amino acids long. Germline CDR1 reads SGDLS; CDR2 reads YYNGEE. The CDR3 DNA reads TGTGCCAGCAGCGCATTCCGGGACAGTTTGTACTTC. This gives the protein CASSAFRDSLYF.

The DNA of the CDR3 is TGTGCCAGCCGACTCAGGGGGCTTGAGGGGACCGGGGAGCTGTTTTTT. This encodes CASRLRGLEGTGELFF. The chain has TRBV2 and TRBJ2-2; TRBD1 agrees at 8 bases. Germline CDR1 SNHLY, CDR2 FYNNEI. Unmatched junction bases numbered 13, after V lost 8 bases and J lost 5 bases. The CDR3 is 16 residues long.

Note on this clone: Germline and junction disagree at one end, which may indicate a read error. This chain uses TRBV4-3 with TRBJ1-2, with 7 bases matching TRBD1. Germline assignment: CDR1 LGHNA and CDR2 YSLEER. The CDR3 has 17 residues. The CDR3 loop reads CASSQGWGDRAYYGYTF. Here the CDR3 DNA reads TGCGCCAGCAGTCAAGGTTGGGGAGACAGGGCTTACTATGGCTACACCTTC.

This chain's CDR3 is CASSQGILGANVLTF. The CDR3 DNA reads as TGTGCCAGCAGCCAGGGCATACTTGGGGCCAACGTCCTGACTTTC. The chain recombines TRBV7-2 with TRBJ2-6, with a tentative D call TRBD1 (5 bases). The CDR3 is made up of 15 amino acids. Germline values: CDR1 SGHTA, CDR2 FQGNSA. The ends were cut back, 5 bases at V and 3 bases at J, with 11 bases in the middle.

The chain has TRBV5-1 and TRBJ1-1; D is perhaps TRBD1 (6 bases). The CDR3 consists of 15 residues. Trimming stripped 3 bases from V and 0 bases from J, with 12 bases between. Germline V gene sequence: CDR1 SGHRS, CDR2 YFSETQ. CDR3 residues: CASSWGQGLNTEAFF. The CDR3 DNA sequence: TGCGCCAGCAGCTGGGGGCAGGGGTTGAACACTGAAGCTTTCTTT.

V is TRBV7-9 and J is TRBJ1-4; 9 bases are shared with TRBD1. The trim removed 5 bases at V and 2 bases at J, leaving 9 bases unmatched. This CDR3 has 17 amino acids. Germline V gene sequence: CDR1 SEHNR, CDR2 FQNEAQ (reference sequence). CDR3 in DNA: TGTGCCAGCAGCATGCCGGGACAGGGAAGTACTAATGAAAAACTGTTTTTT. It is translated as CASSMPGQGSTNEKLFF.

This clone has a handful of counts. Here the CDR3 reads CASSPGPAGETQYF. CDR3 in DNA: TGTGCCAGCAGCCCCGGGCCGGCGGGTGAGACCCAGTACTTC. The chain links TRBV7-2 to TRBJ2-5; TRBD2 is a possible D gene (5 bases). Germline CDR1 and CDR2: SGHTA and FQGNSA. Trimming shortened V by 5 bases and J by 5 bases, and 15 bases separated the two germline ends. The CDR3 spans 14 residues.

V and J are TRBV9 and TRBJ2-1; D not certain. The V gene lost 2 bases and the J gene lost 9 bases, with 9 bases spanning the gap. CDR1 SGDLS and CDR2 YYNGEE come from the germline V gene. The CDR3 extends over 12 amino acids. CDR3 DNA sequence: TGTGCCAGCAGCGTGGCGGTGGGTGAGCAGTTCTTC. This translates into CASSVAVGEQFF.

The chain carries TRBV18 and TRBJ1-2, with D unresolved. Per germline, CDR1 KGHSH and CDR2 LQKENI. V lost 0 bases, J lost 6 bases, and 11 bases lay in between. This CDR3 is built from 14 residues. The CDR3 sequence: CASSPPGLTHGYTF. The CDR3 nucleotides read TGTGCCAGCTCACCACCCGGACTAACTCATGGCTACACCTTC.

A few counts support this clone. This sequence joins TRBV6-6 and TRBJ1-3, with 7 nucleotides matching TRBD1. Per the germline V gene, CDR1 is MNHNY and CDR2 is SVGAGI (reference sequence). V lost 4 bases, J lost 7 bases, and 10 bases stayed unmatched. The CDR3 sequence is 15 residues long. The CDR3 is CASSSTDRARNTIYF. CDR3 DNA sequence: TGTGCCAGCAGTTCCACAGACAGGGCCCGGAACACCATATATTTT.

V is TRBV7-6 and J is TRBJ2-7; 7 nucleotides match TRBD2. Germline loops: CDR1 SGHVS, CDR2 FNYEAQ. This CDR3 is 16 amino acids long. J gave up 0 bases and V 1 base, and 6 bases lay outside the gene matches. The CDR3 bases are TGTGCCAGCAGCTTAGGGTCCCGCGGGAGCTCCTACGAGCAGTACTTC. Protein sequence: CASSLGSRGSSYEQYF.

This clone was seen a handful of times. The CDR3 nucleotides are TGTGCCTGGAGTCGAGAATTTAATCAGCCCCAGCATTTT. It specifies CAWSREFNQPQHF. This chain joins TRBV30 and TRBJ1-5; D remains ambiguous. Per germline, CDR1 GTSNPN and CDR2 SVGIG (reference sequence). CDR3 length: 13 amino acids. Deletions cut 2 bases from V and 4 bases from J, with 9 bases between.

This clone was detected only a few times. The chain recombines TRBV14 with TRBJ2-7; 8 bases are a match to TRBD1. This CDR3 contains 14 residues. Per the germline V gene, CDR1 is SGHDN and CDR2 is FVKESK. J lost 1 base, V lost 3 bases, and 2 bases had no gene match. The CDR3 DNA reads as TGTGCCAGCAGCCAGACAGGGGTTTCCTACGAGCAGTACTTC. Encoded protein: CASSQTGVSYEQYF. Complete variable domain (other parts from reference TRBV14 and TRBJ2-7): EAGVTQFPSHSVIEKGQTVTLRCDPISGHDNLYWYRRVMGKEIKFLLHFVKESKQDESGMPNNRFLAERTGGTYSTLKVQPAELEDSGVYFCASSQTGVSYEQYFGPGTRLTVT.

The V call is TRBV5-1, the J call TRBJ2-1; 12 bases match TRBD2. The ends lost 0 bases at V and 4 bases at J; junction bases unmatched: 14. CDR3 length equals 20 residues. Germline V gene data show CDR1 as SGHRS and CDR2 as YFSETQ. The CDR3 coding sequence is TGCGCCAGCAGCTTGGCTTCGGCTAGCGGGAGGGCCGGGGTATACAATGAGCAGTTCTTC. Protein sequence: CASSLASASGRAGVYNEQFF. The full variable domain, its missing parts supplied by reference TRBV5-1 and TRBJ2-1, is KAGVTQTPRYLIKTRGQQVTLSCSPISGHRSVSWYQQTPGQGLQFLFEYFSETQRNKGNFPGRFSGRQFSNSRSEMNVSTLELGDSALYLCASSLASASGRAGVYNEQFFGPGTRLTVL.